This T cell receptor (beta chain) comes out of a study of Graves' ophthalmopathy and Graves' hyperthyroidism. The sequenced template was RNA, covering the TCR beta CDR3 region. HTBI primers were employed in first-round RT-PCR, then a second-round multiplex PCR followed. TCRdb passed the multiplex PCR reads through MiXCR, listing each CDR3 protein once. Among 900,000 to 1,200,000 distinct CDR3 sequences listed, 36% were seen once. The CDR3 runs to 13 residues. Germline V gene data show CDR1 as SGHVS and CDR2 as FNYEAQ. V lost 4 bases, J lost 8 bases, and 8 bases stayed unmatched. This clonotype was recorded at least ten times.

Input material: peripheral blood or thyroid tissue (not recorded which). The clonotype comes from an adult man with Graves' hyperthyroidism. This rearrangement joins TRBV7-6 to TRBJ2-7; TRBD2 aligns across 7 bases. The CDR3: CASSSNTGGKQYF. The CDR3 nucleotides read TGTGCCAGCAGCTCCAATACGGGGGGAAAGCAGTACTTC.